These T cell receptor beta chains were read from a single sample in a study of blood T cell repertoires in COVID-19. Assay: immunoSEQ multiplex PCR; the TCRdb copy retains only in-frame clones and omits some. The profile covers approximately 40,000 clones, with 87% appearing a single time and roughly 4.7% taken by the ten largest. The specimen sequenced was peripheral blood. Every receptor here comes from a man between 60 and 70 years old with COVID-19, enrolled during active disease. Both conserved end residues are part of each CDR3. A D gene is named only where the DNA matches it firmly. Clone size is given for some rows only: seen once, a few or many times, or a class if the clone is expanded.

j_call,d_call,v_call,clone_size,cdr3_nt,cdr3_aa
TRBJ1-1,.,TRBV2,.,TGTGCCAGCAGTGCGGGTAATTCAGGGGCCACCACTGAAGCTTTCTTT,CASSAGNSGATTEAFF
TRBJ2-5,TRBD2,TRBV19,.,TGTGCCAGTAGTATCAGACTAGCGGGATACGAGACCCAGTACTTC,CASSIRLAGYETQYF
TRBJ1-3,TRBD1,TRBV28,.,TGTGCCAGCAGTTACGCCGGGACAGGGCACACCATATATTTT,CASSYAGTGHTIYF
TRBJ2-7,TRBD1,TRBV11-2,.,TGTGCCAGCAGCTTAGGTTCGGGACAGGAATCCTACGAGCAGTACTTC,CASSLGSGQESYEQYF
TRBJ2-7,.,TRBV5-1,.,TGCGCCAGCAGCTTAGTGGACATTCAAGAAGAGCAGTACTTC,CASSLVDIQEEQYF
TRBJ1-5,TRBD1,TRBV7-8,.,TGTGCCAGCAGTAAGACCGGGACAGGAGATAGCAATCAGCCCCAGCATTTT,CASSKTGTGDSNQPQHF
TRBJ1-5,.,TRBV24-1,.,TGTGCCACCAGTGGCTCGGACAGCGTAGTCGAGCATTTT,CATSGSDSVVEHF
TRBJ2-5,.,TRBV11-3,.,TGTGCCAGCAGCTCAGGTCTGGGTACGGAGACCCAGTACTTC,CASSSGLGTETQYF
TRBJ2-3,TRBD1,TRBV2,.,TGTGCCAGCAACCCATCGTCCGGACAGGGCACAGATACGCAGTATTTT,CASNPSSGQGTDTQYF
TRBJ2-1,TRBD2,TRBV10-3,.,TGTGCCATCAGTGAGTCGACATTGCGGGAGGCCCCCAATGAGCAGTTCTTC,CAISESTLREAPNEQFF
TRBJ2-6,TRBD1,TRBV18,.,TGTGCCAGCTCACCCCCGGGACAGGGGGCTGGGGCCAACGTCCTGACTTTC,CASSPPGQGAGANVLTF
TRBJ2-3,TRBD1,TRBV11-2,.,TGTGCCAGCAGCTTAGGGACAGGGGGCCTCCTCACAGATACGCAGTATTTT,CASSLGTGGLLTDTQYF
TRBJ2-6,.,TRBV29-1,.,TGCAGCGTTTTAGGGGCCGGGGCCAACGTCCTGACTTTC,CSVLGAGANVLTF
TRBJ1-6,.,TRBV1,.,TGCACCAGCAGCCAACGGACAGGGCGCAATAATTCACCCCTCCACTTT,CTSSQRTGRNNSPLHF
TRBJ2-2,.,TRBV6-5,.,TGTGCCAGCAGTCCACAGACAGGGAACACCGGGGAGCTGTTTTTT,CASSPQTGNTGELFF
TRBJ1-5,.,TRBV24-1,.,TGTGCCACCAGTGCCCCGGGAGGGGCCAATCAGCCCCAGCATTTT,CATSAPGGANQPQHF
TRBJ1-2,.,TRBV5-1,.,TGCGCCAGCAGCTTGGGCGGGGTAGGCTACACCTTC,CASSLGGVGYTF
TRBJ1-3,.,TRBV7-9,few,TGTGCCAGCAGCCGCTTGTCCGGGAGGGCGGGAAACACCATATATTTT,CASSRLSGRAGNTIYF